The clone carrying this T cell receptor beta chain was found many times. Its antigen is unknown. Read sequence stops 3 residues before the CDR3 end, and the germline J gene provides the missing end. Assay used: immunoSEQ multiplex PCR; TCRdb lists only in-frame clones, some missing. The sample contains 25,000 to 30,000 clones, none occurring once; roughly 3% lies in the top ten. This entry is derived from a study of T cell clonality in common variable immunodeficiency. General observations from the study: Compared with healthy controls, CVID subjects showed increased TCRbeta clonality, mostly in about a third. Reportedly, TCR beta sequences from common variable immunodeficiency showed fewer deletions and N-nucleotide insertions.

V lost 1 base and J lost 4, with 10 bases in between. Germline V gene data show CDR1 as SGHRS and CDR2 as YFSETQ. The CDR3 is 14 amino acids. This clonotype was obtained from a human donor with common variable immunodeficiency. The chain joins TRBV5-1 to TRBJ2-3; D ambiguous. Specimen: peripheral blood mononuclear cells. CDR3 amino acids: CASSLNSLSDTQYF. The sequenced CDR3 bases are TGCGCCAGCAGCTTGAACTCCCTCTCAGATACG.